Included here is one TCR beta chain sequence, with context. Its antigen is undetermined. Primers for the PCR totalled 60 Vbeta and 13 Jbeta. This table comes from immunoSEQ multiplex PCR, and its TCRdb copy is limited to in-frame clones, with some not included. The clone table shows fewer than 250,000 clones, with the ten largest holding under 1%. The data were taken from a study of cytomegalovirus exposure and HLA in healthy donors. Study outcomes and limitations: Diagnosis of cytomegalovirus status made by the classifier reportedly showed high specificity and sensitivity. Of the V segments, some could not be distinguished, including TRBV6-2 and TRBV6-3, and were excluded. Reports indicate that TCR beta sequences accurately predicted the HLA-A and HLA-B alleles of most subjects.

After removal of 4 bases from V and 1 base from J, the junction contained 9 bases not matched to a gene. The CDR3 covers 16 residues. In germline, CDR1 is SQVTM, CDR2 ANQGSEA. The origin of this receptor is a woman aged 25 to 45 in good health and CMV-seropositive. The specimen was PBMCs. The J gene is TRBJ2-2, the V gene TRBV29-1, with 7 bases that match TRBD2. CDR3 loop: CSVVRLGGENTGELFF. CDR3 in DNA: TGCAGCGTTGTAAGGCTTGGGGGGGAGAACACCGGGGAGCTGTTTTTT.